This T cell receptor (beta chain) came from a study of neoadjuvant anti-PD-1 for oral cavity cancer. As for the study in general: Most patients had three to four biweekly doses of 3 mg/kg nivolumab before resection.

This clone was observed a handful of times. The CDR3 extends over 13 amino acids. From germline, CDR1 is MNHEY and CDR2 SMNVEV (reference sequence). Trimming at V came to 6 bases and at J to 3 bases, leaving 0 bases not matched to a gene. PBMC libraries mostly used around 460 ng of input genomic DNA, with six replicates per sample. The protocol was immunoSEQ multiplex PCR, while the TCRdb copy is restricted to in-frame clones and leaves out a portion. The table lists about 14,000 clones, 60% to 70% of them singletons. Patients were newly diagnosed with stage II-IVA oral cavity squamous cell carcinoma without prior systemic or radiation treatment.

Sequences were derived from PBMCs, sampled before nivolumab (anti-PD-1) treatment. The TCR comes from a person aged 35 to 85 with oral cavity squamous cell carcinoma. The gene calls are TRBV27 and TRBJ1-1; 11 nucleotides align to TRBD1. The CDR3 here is CASRGQGDTEAFF. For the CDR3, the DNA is TGTGCCAGCAGGGGACAGGGGGACACTGAAGCTTTCTTT.